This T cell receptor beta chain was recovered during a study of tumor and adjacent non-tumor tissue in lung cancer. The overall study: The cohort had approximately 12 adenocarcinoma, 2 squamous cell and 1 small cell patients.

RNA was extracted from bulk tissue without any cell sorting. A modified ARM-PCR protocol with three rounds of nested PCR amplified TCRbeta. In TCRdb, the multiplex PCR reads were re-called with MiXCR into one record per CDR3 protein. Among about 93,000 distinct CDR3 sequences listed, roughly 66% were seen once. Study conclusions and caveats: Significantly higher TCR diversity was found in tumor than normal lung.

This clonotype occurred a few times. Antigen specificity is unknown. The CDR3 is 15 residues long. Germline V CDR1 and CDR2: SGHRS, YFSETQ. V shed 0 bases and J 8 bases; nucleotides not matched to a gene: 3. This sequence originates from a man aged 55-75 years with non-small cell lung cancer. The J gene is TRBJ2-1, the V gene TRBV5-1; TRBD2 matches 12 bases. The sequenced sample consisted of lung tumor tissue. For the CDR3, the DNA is TGCGCCAGCAGCTTGGGGAGACTAGCGGGAGATGAGCAGTTCTTC. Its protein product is CASSLGRLAGDEQFF. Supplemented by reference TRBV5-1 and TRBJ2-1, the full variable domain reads KAGVTQTPRYLIKTRGQQVTLSCSPISGHRSVSWYQQTPGQGLQFLFEYFSETQRNKGNFPGRFSGRQFSNSRSEMNVSTLELGDSALYLCASSLGRLAGDEQFFGPGTRLTVL.